A single sample gave rise to the 5 T cell receptor beta chains below, sequenced in a study of T-cell reconstitution after alpha-beta-depleted transplantation in children. Findings and caveats of the study: Expanded graft clones, several hundred of them, were reportedly the source of alpha-beta T cells about two months after transplant.

Their cognate antigens are unknown. Preparation of the TCRbeta library used unique molecular identifiers. TCRdb reprocessed the PCR reads with MiXCR, giving one entry per CDR3 protein. The repertoire includes fewer than 40,000 distinct CDR3 sequences, more than 6% of them detected once, and around 30% sits in the top ten. Sample: peripheral blood, taken 60 days after TCRalphabeta/CD19-depleted stem cell transplant. The receptors were sampled from a child in the first two years of life who had a stem cell transplant for acute myeloid leukemia, so the T cells may come from the graft donor.

In this sample, this clonotype turned up many times. This rearrangement joins TRBV29-1 to TRBJ2-1; 9 bases map to TRBD1. CDR3 length equals 16 residues. V lost 3 bases and J lost 2; bases outside the gene matches: 8. Per the germline V gene, CDR1 is SQVTM and CDR2 is ANQGSEA. The CDR3 loop is CSVEGTGWGPYNEQFF. CDR3 DNA sequence: TGCAGCGTTGAGGGGACAGGGTGGGGACCCTACAATGAGCAGTTCTTC.

This clonotype was counted ten times or more. This chain joins TRBV7-2 and TRBJ2-2, with 11 bases that match TRBD2. This CDR3 region has 15 residues. V dropped 5 bases and J dropped 7; count of bases not matched to a gene: 6. Germline lookup yields CDR1 SGHTA and CDR2 FQGNSA. This chain's CDR3 is CASSAGLAGGGELFF. The CDR3 nucleotides read TGTGCCAGCAGCGCCGGACTAGCGGGTGGCGGGGAGCTGTTTTTT.

This clonotype was recorded many times. The CDR3 loop is CASSLGRTEAFF. CDR3 DNA: TGTGCCAGCAGTTTGGGCAGGACTGAAGCTTTCTTT. The chain couples TRBV12-3 or TRBV12-4 to TRBJ1-1; D unresolved. This CDR3 is built from 12 residues. The V end lost 3 bases, the J end lost 5 bases, and 7 bases lay between the germline ends.

The sample holds many counts of this clonotype. Written as DNA, the CDR3 is TGTGCCAGCAGCCCAGTCGCGGGAGCAACAGATACGCAGTATTTT. Translating gives CASSPVAGATDTQYF. The chain carries TRBV7-2 and TRBJ2-3, with 7 positions matching TRBD2. Germline CDR1 reads SGHTA; CDR2 reads FQGNSA. The CDR3 has 15 amino acids. V trimming: 5 bases; J trimming: 3 bases; junction bases outside the gene matches: 8.

This clonotype was counted at least ten times. The chain joins TRBV20-1 to TRBJ1-1; D not certain. Between the trimmed V and J ends, which lost 0 bases and 0 bases, there was a span of 8 bases. Germline lookup yields CDR1 DFQATT and CDR2 SNEGSKA (reference sequence). The CDR3 extends over 14 amino acids. CDR3 loop: CSARDGRLNTEAFF. As DNA, the CDR3 is TGCAGTGCTAGAGATGGAAGGCTGAACACTGAAGCTTTCTTT.